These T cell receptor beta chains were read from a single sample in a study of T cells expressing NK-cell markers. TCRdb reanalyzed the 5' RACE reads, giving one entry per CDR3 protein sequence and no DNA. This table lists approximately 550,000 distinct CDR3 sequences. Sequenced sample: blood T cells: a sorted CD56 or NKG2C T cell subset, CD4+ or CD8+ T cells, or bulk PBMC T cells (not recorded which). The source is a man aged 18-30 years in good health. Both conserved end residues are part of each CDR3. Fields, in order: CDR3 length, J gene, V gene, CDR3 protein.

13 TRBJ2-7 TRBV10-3 CAISESPPGEQYF
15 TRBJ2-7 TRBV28 CASSPGQVIFREQYF
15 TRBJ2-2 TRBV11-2 CASSAGLASAGELFF
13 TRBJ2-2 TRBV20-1 CSAPGQRTGELFF
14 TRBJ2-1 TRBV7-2 CASSLVATSGSEFF
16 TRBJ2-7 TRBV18 CASSPRTSGNWREQYF
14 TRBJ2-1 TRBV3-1 CASSQRPSHNEQFF
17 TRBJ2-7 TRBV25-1 CASAGRTDQYPTYEQYF
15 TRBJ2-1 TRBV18 CASSPGGKRVGEQFF
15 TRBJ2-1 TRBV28 CASSQLVGERNEQFF
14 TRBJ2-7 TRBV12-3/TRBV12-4 CASSLSPKTYEQYF
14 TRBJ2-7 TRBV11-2 CASSLVAGNYEQYF
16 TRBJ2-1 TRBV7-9 CASSQGDRGRQNEQFF
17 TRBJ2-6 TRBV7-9 CASSSQGWEAGANVLTF
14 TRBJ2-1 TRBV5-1 CASRTEGPYNEQFF
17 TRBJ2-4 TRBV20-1 CSADPGLAGLAKNIQYF
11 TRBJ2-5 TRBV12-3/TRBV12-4 CASSLASKQYF
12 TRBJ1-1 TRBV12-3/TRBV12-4 CASRRPKSEAFF
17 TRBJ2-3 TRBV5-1 CASSFWVPSGRTDTQYF
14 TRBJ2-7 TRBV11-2 CASVQDRMLGEQYF
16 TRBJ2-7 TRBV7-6 CASKNRQGPIPNEQYF
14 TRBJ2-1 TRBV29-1 CSVEDLQGFGSLFF
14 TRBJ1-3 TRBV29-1 CSAGTGGTGNTIYF
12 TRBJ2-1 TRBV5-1 CATGITGNEQFF
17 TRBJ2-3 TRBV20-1 CSATGTSGPSSTDTQYF
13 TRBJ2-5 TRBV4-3 CASSQATTETQYF
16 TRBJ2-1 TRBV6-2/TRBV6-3 CASSSLAGADYNEQFF
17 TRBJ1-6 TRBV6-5 CASSYGPGSSYNSPLHF